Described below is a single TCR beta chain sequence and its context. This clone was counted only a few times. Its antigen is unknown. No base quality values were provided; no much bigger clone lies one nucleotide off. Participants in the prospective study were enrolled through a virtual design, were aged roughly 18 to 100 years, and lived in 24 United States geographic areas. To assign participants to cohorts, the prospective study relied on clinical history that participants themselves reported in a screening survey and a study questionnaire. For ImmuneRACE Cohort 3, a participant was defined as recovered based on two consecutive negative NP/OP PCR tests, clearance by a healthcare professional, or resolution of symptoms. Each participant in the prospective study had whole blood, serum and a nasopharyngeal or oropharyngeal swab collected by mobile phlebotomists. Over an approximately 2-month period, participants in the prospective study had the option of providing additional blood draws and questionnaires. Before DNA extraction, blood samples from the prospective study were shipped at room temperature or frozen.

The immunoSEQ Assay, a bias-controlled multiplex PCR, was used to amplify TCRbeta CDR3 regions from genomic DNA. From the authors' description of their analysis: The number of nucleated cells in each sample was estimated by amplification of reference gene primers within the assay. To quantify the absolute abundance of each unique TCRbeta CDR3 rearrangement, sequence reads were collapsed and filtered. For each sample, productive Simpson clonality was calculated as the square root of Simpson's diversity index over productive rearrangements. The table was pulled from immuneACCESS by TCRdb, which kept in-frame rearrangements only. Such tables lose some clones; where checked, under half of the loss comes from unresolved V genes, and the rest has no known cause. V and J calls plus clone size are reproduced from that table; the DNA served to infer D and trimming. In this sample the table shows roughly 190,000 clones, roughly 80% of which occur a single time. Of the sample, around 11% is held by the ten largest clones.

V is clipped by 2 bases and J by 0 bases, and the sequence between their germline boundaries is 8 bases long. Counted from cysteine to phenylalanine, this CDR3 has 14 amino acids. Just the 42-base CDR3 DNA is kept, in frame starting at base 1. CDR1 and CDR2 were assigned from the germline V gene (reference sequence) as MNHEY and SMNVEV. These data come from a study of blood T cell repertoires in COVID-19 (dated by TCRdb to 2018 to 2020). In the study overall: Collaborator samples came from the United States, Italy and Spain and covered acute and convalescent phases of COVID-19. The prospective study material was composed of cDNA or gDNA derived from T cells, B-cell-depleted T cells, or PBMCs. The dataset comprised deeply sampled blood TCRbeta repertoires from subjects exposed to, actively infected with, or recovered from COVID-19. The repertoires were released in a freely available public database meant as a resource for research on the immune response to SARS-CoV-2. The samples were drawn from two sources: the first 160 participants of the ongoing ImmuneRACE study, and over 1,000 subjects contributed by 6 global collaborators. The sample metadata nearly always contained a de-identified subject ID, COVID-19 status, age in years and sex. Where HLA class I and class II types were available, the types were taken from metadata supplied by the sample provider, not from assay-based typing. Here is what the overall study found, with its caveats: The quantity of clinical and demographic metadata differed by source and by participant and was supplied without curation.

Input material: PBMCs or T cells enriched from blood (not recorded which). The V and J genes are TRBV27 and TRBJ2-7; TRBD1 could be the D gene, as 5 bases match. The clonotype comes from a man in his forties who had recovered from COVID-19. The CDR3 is CASSLQGNSYEQYF. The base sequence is TGTGCCAGCAGTTTACAGGGCAACTCCTACGAGCAGTACTTC.